Presented here are 29 T cell receptor beta chains from one specimen sequenced in a study of breast tumors, draining lymph nodes, adjacent tissues. Each CDR3 protein gets one entry after TCRdb re-called the multiplex PCR reads with MiXCR. The sample includes under 250,000 distinct CDR3 sequences, about 32% seen only once; the top ten take over 1.1%. Breast cancer patients provided tissue from their axillary draining lymph nodes. Sequencing was carried out using axillary lymph node tissue. These receptors originate from a female donor with breast cancer. Some clones in this sample may be carry-over from other donors' samples.

This clonotype was counted at least ten times. This chain connects TRBV6-1 to TRBJ2-2, with D tentatively TRBD1 (5 bases). Trimming pared 3 bases from V and 5 bases from J, leaving 10 bases between. The CDR3 is made up of 14 amino acids. The germline CDR1 and CDR2 sequences are MNHNS and SASEGT. The CDR3 reads CASSDRVITGELFF. Written as DNA, the CDR3 is TGTGCCAGCAGTGACAGGGTGATAACCGGGGAGCTGTTTTTT.

The chain has TRBV5-5 and TRBJ2-5; 9 bases are a match to TRBD1. The CDR3 is made up of 15 amino acids. Per the germline V gene, CDR1 is SGHKS and CDR2 is YYEKEE (reference sequence). V dropped 1 base and J dropped 5; count of bases not matched to a gene: 6. The CDR3 region has the DNA TGTGCCAGCAGCTTGTATGGGACAGGGCGTGAGACCCAGTACTTC. The encoded protein is CASSLYGTGRETQYF.

This clonotype appeared many times. One junction end does not reproduce the germline sequence, and a read error may be involved. The rearrangement uses TRBV6-5 and TRBJ2-7; maybe TRBD2 (7 bases). Germline CDR1 reads MNHEY; CDR2 reads SVGAGI. The CDR3 contains 16 residues. The CDR3 DNA follows: TGTGCCAGCAGTCACTCGAAATGGCGGGGGCCCTACGAGCAGTACTTC. Residues: CASSHSKWRGPYEQYF.

Ten or more counts support this clonotype. This chain links TRBV5-8 with TRBJ1-6; D unclear. The V end lost 1 base, the J end lost 7 bases, and 18 bases lay between the germline ends. From germline, CDR1 is SGHTS and CDR2 YDEGEE. This CDR3 comprises 17 residues. CDR3 loop: CASSLREGGRQNSPLHF. In nucleotides, the CDR3 is TGTGCCAGCAGCTTGAGGGAGGGAGGACGGCAAAATTCACCCCTCCACTTT.

Ten or more counts support this clonotype. A much larger clone sits a single nucleotide away, making a read error possible. V is TRBV9 and J is TRBJ2-5; D uncertain. Germline lookup yields CDR1 SGDLS and CDR2 YYNGEE. The CDR3 sequence is 15 residues long. The CDR3 sequence is CASSVAGDHQETPYF. As DNA, the CDR3 is TGTGCCAGCAGCGTAGCTGGGGATCATCAAGAGACCCCGTACTTC.

The table lists this clonotype with many counts. The rearrangement uses TRBV5-1 and TRBJ2-7; D gene uncertain. This CDR3 is 15 amino acids long. The germline CDR1 and CDR2 sequences are SGHRS and YFSETQ. V was pared by 0 bases and J by 3 bases, with 13 bases between. The CDR3 loop is CASSLAQLTYYEQYF. CDR3 coding DNA: TGCGCCAGCAGCTTGGCACAGTTGACCTACTACGAGCAGTACTTC.

The chain couples TRBV12-3 or TRBV12-4 to TRBJ1-3; D unclear. The CDR3 totals 10 residues. V was shortened by 6 bases and J by 8 bases, with 5 bases between the two germline ends. This chain's CDR3 is CASSDYTIYF. The CDR3 DNA sequence: TGTGCCAGCAGCGATTACACCATATATTTT.

At least ten counts were recorded for this clonotype. This chain connects TRBV6-1 to TRBJ2-5; 10 bases match TRBD2. With 4 bases clipped from V and 8 bases from J, the junction kept 7 bases outside the gene matches. The V gene's germline CDR1 is MNHNS and CDR2 SASEGT. This CDR3 contains 14 residues. The CDR3 DNA follows: TGTGCCAGCAGTGGGCTAGCGGGAGCCGGAACCCAGTACTTC. This encodes CASSGLAGAGTQYF.

This clonotype appeared many times. The genes are TRBV13 and TRBJ2-3; D is undetermined. The CDR3 is 14 residues long. Trimming took off 1 base at V and 3 bases at J, with 8 bases between the two ends. CDR1 and CDR2 (germline): PRHDT, FYEKMQ (reference sequence). The CDR3 DNA reads as TGTGCCAGCAGCTTAGCCGCTAGTACAGATACGCAGTATTTT. Residues: CASSLAASTDTQYF.

On this clonotype: This may arise from a read error, as a much more abundant clone is one base away. This sequence joins TRBV11-1 and TRBJ1-1; D remains ambiguous. Looked up from germline, CDR1 is SGHAT and CDR2 is FQDESV (reference sequence). This CDR3 has 13 amino acids. CDR3 region: CACSLAPHLGAFF. The CDR3 region has the DNA TGTGCCTGCAGCTTAGCGCCCCATTTGGGAGCTTTCTTT.

The chain links TRBV10-2 to TRBJ2-2; TRBD2 matches at 8 bases. CDR3 length equals 14 residues. Trimming took 0 bases from V and 8 from J; bases not matched to a gene: 2. Germline loops: CDR1 WSHSY, CDR2 SAAADI. CDR3 in amino acids: CASSESGTRGELFF. The CDR3 DNA follows: TGCGCCAGCAGTGAGTCGGGGACTAGAGGGGAGCTGTTTTTT.

Note on this clonotype: Its ends do not fully match the called genes, so a read error is possible. The rearrangement joins TRBV12-3 or TRBV12-4 to TRBJ2-6; D may be TRBD1 (5 bases). The CDR3 length is 14 residues. CDR3 sequence (DNA): TGTGCCAGCGGCCCTCACCCTGGGGCCAACGCCCTGACTTTC. It specifies CASGPHPGANALTF.

This clonotype is a singleton in its sample. Mismatch with germline at one junction end may stem from a read error. J is TRBJ1-3 and V is TRBV7-2; D gene uncertain. The germline gives CDR1 SGHTA, CDR2 FQGNSA. The CDR3 sequence is 15 residues long. The DNA of the CDR3 is TGTGCCAGAAGCTTAGGATTGACTACCGGAAACACCATATATTTT. Translation: CARSLGLTTGNTIYF.

This sequence joins TRBV15 and TRBJ1-2; D remains ambiguous. Germline V gene sequence: CDR1 LNHNV, CDR2 YYDKDF (reference sequence). The length of the CDR3 is 15 residues. The ends were cut back, 0 bases at V and 1 base at J, with 9 bases in the middle. CDR3 amino acids: CATSRDRAGNYGYTF. CDR3 DNA sequence: TGTGCCACCAGCAGAGATCGGGCGGGTAACTATGGCTACACCTTC.

This clonotype has a count of ten or more. V and J are TRBV6-2 or TRBV6-3 and TRBJ2-5; 9 nucleotides align to TRBD2. Germline CDR1 MNHEY, CDR2 SVGEGT. V lost 2 bases to trimming and J lost 0 bases; unmatched junction nucleotides: 7. This CDR3 has 17 residues. CDR3 DNA sequence: TGTGCCAGCAGTTACCCCCCGAAGCGGGGGGACCAAGAGACCCAGTACTTC. It codes for CASSYPPKRGDQETQYF.

Many counts were recorded for this clonotype. The chain links TRBV18 to TRBJ2-5, with 9 bases matching TRBD1. Germline values: CDR1 KGHSH, CDR2 LQKENI. V was clipped by 2 bases and J by 5 bases; unmatched bases: 6. The CDR3 loop spans 15 amino acids. CDR3 residues: CASSPLGQGSETQYF. CDR3 DNA sequence: TGTGCCAGCTCACCATTGGGACAGGGTTCCGAGACCCAGTACTTC.

V and J are TRBV5-6 and TRBJ1-1; D remains ambiguous. In germline, CDR1 is SGHDT, CDR2 YYEEEE. CDR3 length: 15 amino acids. V was pared by 2 bases and J by 3 bases, with 14 bases between. DNA of the CDR3: TGTGCCAGCAGCTTCCTCCTCACACTTCACACTGAAGCTTTCTTT. The encoded protein is CASSFLLTLHTEAFF.

This clonotype was seen many times. This sequence joins TRBV20-1 and TRBJ2-4; TRBD2 might be the D (6 bases). Between the trimmed V and J ends, which lost 5 bases and 8 bases, there was a span of 16 bases. The CDR3 sequence is 13 residues long. The germline gives CDR1 DFQATT, CDR2 SNEGSKA (reference sequence). In nucleotides, the CDR3 is TGCAGTGCTGGAAGGGACTCCCAGCACATTCAGTACTTC. Translation gives CSAGRDSQHIQYF.

Turning to this clonotype: Relative to the germline gene, one junction end is altered; a read error may explain this. The chain carries TRBV7-9 and TRBJ2-5; D is perhaps TRBD2 (6 bases). Germline V lookup: CDR1 SEHNR, CDR2 FQNEAQ (reference sequence). The CDR3 is made up of 17 amino acids. The CDR3: CASSLGIIGGTQEPQYF. The CDR3 DNA reads as TGTGCCAGCAGCTTAGGCATAATCGGCGGGACCCAAGAGCCCCAGTACTTC.

On this clonotype itself: It may be a read error: a sequence one base away is much more abundant. The chain uses TRBV20-1 and TRBJ2-6, with D perhaps given as TRBD1 or TRBD2 (5 bases each). Germline CDR1 and CDR2: DFQATT and SNEGSKA (reference sequence). The CDR3 length is 13 residues. CDR3 loop: CSAGERGANALTF. The CDR3 DNA is TGCAGTGCTGGAGAGAGAGGGGCCAACGCCCTGACTTTC.

This clonotype was detected many times. The chain links TRBV13 to TRBJ2-5, with D possibly being TRBD1 or TRBD2 (5 bases each). Germline loops: CDR1 PRHDT, CDR2 FYEKMQ (reference sequence). The length of the CDR3 is 12 residues. The V end lost 6 bases, the J end lost 7 bases, and 12 bases lay between the germline ends. In nucleotides, the CDR3 is TGTGCCAGCAGTACGGGGCTGGGGACCCAGTACTTC. Amino acid sequence: CASSTGLGTQYF.

The table lists this clonotype with many counts. The chain has TRBV3-1 and TRBJ2-6; D is undetermined. Germline V gene data show CDR1 as LGHDT and CDR2 as YNNKEL (reference sequence). CDR3 length equals 15 residues. V was clipped by 1 base and J by 1 base, with 5 bases between them. CDR3 protein: CASSQAPSGANVLTF. In DNA form, the CDR3 reads TGTGCCAGCAGCCAAGCCCCATCTGGGGCCAACGTCCTGACTTTC.

This clonotype was seen repeatedly, ten times or more. The CDR3 protein is CATNVSGTDNTGELFF. The CDR3, as DNA: TGTGCCACCAACGTCTCCGGGACGGATAACACCGGGGAGCTGTTTTTT. The J gene is TRBJ2-2, the V gene TRBV24-1; D is possibly TRBD1 or TRBD2 (5 bases each). Germline V CDR1 and CDR2: KGHDR, SFDVKD. This CDR3 region has 16 residues. V lost 8 bases, J lost 2 bases, and 17 bases lay in between.

This clonotype appeared a few times. The junction shows a germline mismatch at one end, possibly a read error. V and J are TRBV6-5 and TRBJ2-2; D is perhaps TRBD1 (6 bases). This CDR3 is 15 amino acids long. The germline V gene has CDR1 MNHEY and CDR2 SVGAGI. The chain's CDR3 is CASSHSRGMTGELFF. The CDR3 DNA sequence: TGTGCCAGCAGTCACTCGAGGGGGATGACCGGGGAGCTGTTTTTT.

Concerning this clonotype: Just one base apart from a much larger clone, this may be a read error. The chain carries TRBV11-2 and TRBJ2-7; D may be TRBD1 or TRBD2 (6 bases each). CDR3 length: 16 residues. Per the germline V gene, CDR1 is SGHAT and CDR2 is FQNNGV. V was cut by 5 bases and J by 6 bases, with 23 bases left in between. CDR3 in amino acids: CASSQGGLGGSGEQYF. The CDR3 bases are TGTGCCAGCAGCCAAGGGGGGCTAGGAGGCTCGGGCGAGCAGTACTTC.

This chain links TRBV6-1 with TRBJ2-1; D assignment may be TRBD1 or TRBD2 (6 bases each). The V end lost 3 bases, the J end lost 0 bases, and 9 bases lay between the germline ends. The CDR3 contains 15 residues. From germline, CDR1 is MNHNS and CDR2 SASEGT. The chain's CDR3 is CASSEGGFSYNEQFF. The CDR3 region has the DNA TGTGCCAGCAGTGAGGGGGGCTTCTCCTACAATGAGCAGTTCTTC.

This clonotype was observed at least ten times. V and J are TRBV11-1 and TRBJ2-1, with D possibly matching TRBD2 (6 bases). CDR3 size: 15 residues. CDR1 SGHAT and CDR2 FQDESV come from the germline V gene (reference sequence). The V end was cut by 5 bases, the J end by 4 bases, with 15 bases between. The CDR3: CASSAGGPSYNEQFF. The CDR3 nucleotides read TGTGCCAGCAGCGCCGGAGGGCCCTCATACAATGAGCAGTTCTTC.

Ten or more counts support this clonotype. This chain links TRBV15 with TRBJ2-1; 7 bases agree with TRBD1. V gave up 1 base and J gave up 7 bases; unmatched junction bases: 4. The CDR3 is 14 amino acids. Germline assignment: CDR1 LNHNV and CDR2 YYDKDF (reference sequence). The CDR3 DNA is TGTGCCACCAGCAGAGGACAGGGACGGAATGAGCAGTTCTTC. It specifies CATSRGQGRNEQFF.

The chain has TRBV5-1 and TRBJ2-5; D possibly corresponds to TRBD1 (5 bases). Germline CDR1 SGHRS, CDR2 YFSETQ. Trimming removed 0 bases from V and 1 base from J, with 16 bases in between. There are 17 residues in the CDR3. CDR3 DNA: TGCGCCAGCAGCTTGGTGGTAGGGGCAGGTATCCAAGAGACCCAGTACTTC. Translated: CASSLVVGAGIQETQYF.